The next 21 T cell receptor beta chains were all read from a single sample in a study of CD8+ T cells in alopecia areata. RNA was isolated and reverse transcribed to cDNA, the sequencing template. Sequenced by immunoSEQ multiplex PCR; TCRdb stores in-frame clones only, minus some. The data contain approximately 120,000 clones, about 46% of them seen just once; the ten biggest clones take up about 11%. The sample was NKG2D-low CD8+ T cells sorted from blood. These receptors were obtained from a human donor with alopecia areata.

This clone was observed a handful of times. The J gene is TRBJ2-7, the V gene TRBV25-1; D unclear. Trimming shortened V by 4 bases and J by 5 bases, and 9 bases separated the two germline ends. The CDR3 loop spans 12 amino acids. CDR1 is MGHDK, CDR2 SYGVNS, per germline. CDR3 in amino acids: CASSVGSDEQYF. CDR3 bases: TGTGCCAGCAGTGTGGGGTCGGACGAGCAGTACTTC.

The chain joins TRBV5-1 to TRBJ2-7; a weak D match, TRBD2 (5 bases). The CDR3 is 14 residues long. From germline, CDR1 is SGHRS and CDR2 YFSETQ. Trimming pared 4 bases from V and 4 bases from J, leaving 15 bases between. The CDR3 sequence: CASSPGLGGYEQYF. The CDR3 region has the DNA TGCGCCAGCAGCCCAGGACTGGGCGGTTACGAGCAGTACTTC.

The chain combines TRBV29-1 with TRBJ2-3, with D maybe TRBD1 (5 bases). The CDR3 length is 13 residues. Germline V lookup: CDR1 SQVTM, CDR2 ANQGSEA. V gave up 5 bases and J gave up 6 bases, with 15 bases separating them. The CDR3 loop reads CSVLGLGVDTQYF. The DNA for the CDR3 is TGCAGCGTTCTCGGGTTAGGGGTGGATACGCAGTATTTT.

The chain employs TRBV29-1 and TRBJ1-1; 7 bases are shared with TRBD1. The CDR3 contains 12 residues. The V segment lost 7 bases and the J segment 1 base; nucleotides outside the gene matches: 3. Germline CDR1 is SQVTM and CDR2 is ANQGSEA. This chain's CDR3 is CSAGQENTEAFF. The CDR3 DNA reads TGCAGCGCCGGACAGGAGAACACTGAAGCTTTCTTT.

This clone occurred once. V usage is TRBV2 and J usage is TRBJ2-2; D not certain. The germline V and J ends were trimmed by 7 bases and 7 bases, with 7 bases remaining between them. Germline V gene data show CDR1 as SNHLY and CDR2 as FYNNEI. The CDR3 contains 11 residues. In DNA, the CDR3 is TGTGCCAGCACGCTTAACGGGGAGCTGTTTTTT. Protein sequence: CASTLNGELFF.

This clone was detected only a few times. This sequence joins TRBV27 and TRBJ2-7; 7 nucleotides line up with TRBD1. This CDR3 is built from 17 residues. V lost 4 bases to trimming and J lost 0 bases; unmatched junction nucleotides: 12. Germline CDR1 and CDR2: MNHEY and SMNVEV (reference sequence). The CDR3 sequence: CASSSNPGQTYSYEQYF. CDR3 DNA sequence: TGTGCCAGCAGTTCTAATCCGGGACAGACATACTCCTACGAGCAGTACTTC.

This clone was observed a handful of times. The rearrangement links TRBV28 to TRBJ2-4; D unclear. The length of the CDR3 is 14 residues. V gave up 3 bases and J gave up 2 bases, with 8 bases separating them. The germline V gene has CDR1 MDHEN and CDR2 SYDVKM. The DNA for the CDR3 is TGTGCCAGCAGTTTGTTGGGGACCAAAAACATTCAGTACTTC. Translating it yields CASSLLGTKNIQYF.

This clone has just a few counts. This chain connects TRBV30 to TRBJ2-5; 7 positions agree with TRBD2. The CDR3 consists of 14 residues. CDR1 is GTSNPN and CDR2 is SVGIG in the germline V gene (reference sequence). Unmatched junction bases numbered 5, after V lost 3 bases and J lost 1 base. CDR3 sequence: CAWSGSSGQETQYF. In DNA, the CDR3 is TGTGCCTGGAGCGGATCTAGCGGCCAAGAGACCCAGTACTTC.

V and J are TRBV29-1 and TRBJ2-3; D is undetermined. This CDR3 is built from 10 residues. Germline lookup yields CDR1 SQVTM and CDR2 ANQGSEA. Trimming removed 7 bases from V and 3 bases from J, with 5 bases in between. Here the CDR3 DNA reads TGCAGCGCGCTGACAGATACGCAGTATTTT. Protein product: CSALTDTQYF.

The CDR3 here is CSVERLRDSDYEQYF. The CDR3 bases are TGCAGCGTTGAGAGACTCCGGGACAGCGACTACGAGCAGTACTTC. The chain uses TRBV29-1 and TRBJ2-7; 7 bases line up with TRBD1. The trim removed 3 bases at V and 3 bases at J, leaving 11 bases unmatched. CDR1 is SQVTM, CDR2 ANQGSEA, per germline. The length of the CDR3 is 15 residues.

The rearrangement uses TRBV29-1 and TRBJ2-2; 7 nucleotides line up with TRBD1. From germline, CDR1 is SQVTM and CDR2 ANQGSEA. V lost 2 bases, J lost 6 bases, and 3 bases stayed unmatched. The CDR3 is 13 residues long. The chain's CDR3 is CSVEKGASGELFF. The DNA for the CDR3 is TGCAGCGTTGAAAAGGGGGCATCCGGGGAGCTGTTTTTT.

This clone occurred a few times. The chain employs TRBV28 and TRBJ2-1, with a possible D match to TRBD1 (5 bases). The CDR3 sequence is 17 residues long. CDR1 and CDR2 from the germline V gene are MDHEN and SYDVKM. Trimming pared 4 bases from V and 0 bases from J, leaving 16 bases between. The CDR3 spells CASSSFAQASSYNEQFF. In DNA, the CDR3 is TGTGCCAGCAGTTCCTTCGCACAGGCAAGCTCCTACAATGAGCAGTTCTTC. Using reference TRBV28 and TRBJ2-1 for the parts outside the CDR3, the full variable domain is DVKVTQSSRYLVKRTGEKVFLECVQDMDHENMFWYRQDPGLGLRLIYFSYDVKMKEKGDIPEGYSVSREKKERFSLILESASTNQTSMYLCASSSFAQASSYNEQFFGPGTRLTVL.

A few counts support this clone. CDR3 protein: CASSHKQGFYNEQFF. The CDR3, as DNA: TGTGCCAGCAGCCATAAACAGGGATTCTACAATGAGCAGTTCTTC. The chain has TRBV14 and TRBJ2-1; D is possibly TRBD1 (6 bases). The germline CDR1 and CDR2 sequences are SGHDN and FVKESK. V lost 3 bases and J 3 bases, leaving 12 bases between the germline ends. The CDR3 has 15 amino acids.

This clone was seen more than once but under ten times. This rearrangement joins TRBV7-8 to TRBJ2-3; D is perhaps TRBD1 or TRBD2 (6 bases each). The CDR3 runs to 14 residues. CDR1 is SGHVS, CDR2 FQNEAQ, per germline. The V end lost 1 base, the J end lost 5 bases, and 10 bases lay between the germline ends. The CDR3 bases are TGTGCCAGCAGCTTAGTGGGGGGCCTAGATACGCAGTATTTT. Protein product: CASSLVGGLDTQYF.

The chain joins TRBV27 to TRBJ2-1, with 7 bases that match TRBD1. V shed 10 bases and J 6 bases; nucleotides not matched to a gene: 12. Per germline, CDR1 MNHEY and CDR2 SMNVEV (reference sequence). The CDR3 spans 14 residues. The CDR3 coding sequence is TGTGCCATTAGAACAGGGGTAGGGGGCAATGAGCAGTTCTTC. The encoded protein is CAIRTGVGGNEQFF.

This chain uses TRBV30 with TRBJ2-5; no reliable D call. The CDR3 runs to 12 residues. Germline CDR1 GTSNPN, CDR2 SVGIG (reference sequence). Trimming removed 2 bases at V and 5 bases at J, with 9 bases between. The CDR3 DNA sequence: TGTGCCTGGAGTCCCGCTCTGGAGACCCAGTACTTC. This codes for CAWSPALETQYF.

The V gene is TRBV5-6, the J gene TRBJ2-1; D is ambiguous. The V and J ends lost 3 bases and 10 bases respectively, with 17 bases between them. The CDR3 contains 14 residues. Germline loops: CDR1 SGHDT, CDR2 YYEEEE. The CDR3 DNA is TGTGCCAGCAGCTGGCCCTCAGGCGCCCGGGAGCAGTTCTTC. It is translated as CASSWPSGAREQFF. The variable domain in full, completed from reference TRBV5-6 and TRBJ2-1, reads DAGVTQSPTHLIKTRGQQVTLRCSPKSGHDTVSWYQQALGQGPQFIFQYYEEEERQRGNFPDRFSGHQFPNYSSELNVNALLLGDSALYLCASSWPSGAREQFFGPGTRLTVL.

This clone was detected a few times. The chain has TRBV29-1 and TRBJ2-2; D unresolved. CDR1 is SQVTM, CDR2 ANQGSEA, per germline. This CDR3 region has 13 residues. With 8 bases removed from V and 3 bases from J, the gap between germline ends came to 13 bases. The CDR3 spells CSSGGEDTGELFF. CDR3 nucleotide sequence: TGCAGCTCAGGCGGCGAGGACACCGGGGAGCTGTTTTTT.

The chain combines TRBV9 with TRBJ2-7; no definite D call. CDR1 and CDR2 from the germline V gene are SGDLS and YYNGEE. CDR3 length: 12 amino acids. Trimming pared 4 bases from V and 6 bases from J, leaving 11 bases between. The CDR3 sequence: CASSPNGGEQYF. DNA for the CDR3: TGTGCCAGCAGCCCTAACGGCGGCGAGCAGTACTTC.

This chain joins TRBV29-1 and TRBJ2-1; 9 nucleotides line up with TRBD2. Germline CDR1 is SQVTM and CDR2 is ANQGSEA. With 6 bases clipped from V and 2 bases from J, the junction kept 11 bases outside the gene matches. The CDR3 is 16 residues long. The CDR3 sequence is CSVPARGLATYNEQFF. The CDR3 DNA is TGCAGCGTCCCCGCGAGGGGACTAGCTACCTACAATGAGCAGTTCTTC.

The chain has TRBV25-1 and TRBJ2-7, with 8 bases aligning to TRBD1. The ends lost 3 bases at V and 0 bases at J; junction bases unmatched: 4. In germline, CDR1 is MGHDK, CDR2 SYGVNS. This CDR3 is built from 15 residues. The CDR3 spells CASSEDRESSYEQYF. The DNA of the CDR3 is TGTGCCAGCAGTGAGGACAGGGAATCCTCCTACGAGCAGTACTTC.